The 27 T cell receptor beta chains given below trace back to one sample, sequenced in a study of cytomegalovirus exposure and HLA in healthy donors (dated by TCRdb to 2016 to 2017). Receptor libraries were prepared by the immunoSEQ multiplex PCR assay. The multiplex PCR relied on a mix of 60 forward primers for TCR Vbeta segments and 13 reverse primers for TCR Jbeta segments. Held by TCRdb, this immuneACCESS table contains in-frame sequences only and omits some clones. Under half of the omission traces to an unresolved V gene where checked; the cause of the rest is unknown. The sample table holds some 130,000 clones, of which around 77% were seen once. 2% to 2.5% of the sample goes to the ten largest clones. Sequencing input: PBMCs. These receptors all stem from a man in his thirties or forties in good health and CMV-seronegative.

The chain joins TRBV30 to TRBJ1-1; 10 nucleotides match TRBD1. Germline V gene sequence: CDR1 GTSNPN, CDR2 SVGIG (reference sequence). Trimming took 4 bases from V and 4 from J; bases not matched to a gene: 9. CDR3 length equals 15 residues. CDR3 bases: TGTGCCTGGACCCCGACAGGGGGCAGCATCACTGAAGCTTTCTTT. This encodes CAWTPTGGSITEAFF.

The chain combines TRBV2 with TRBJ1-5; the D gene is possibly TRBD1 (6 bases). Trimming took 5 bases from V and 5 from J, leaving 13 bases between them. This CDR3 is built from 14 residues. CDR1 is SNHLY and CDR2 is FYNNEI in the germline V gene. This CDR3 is CASSTQGTDQPQHF. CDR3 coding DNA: TGTGCCAGCAGTACCCAGGGGACCGATCAGCCCCAGCATTTT.

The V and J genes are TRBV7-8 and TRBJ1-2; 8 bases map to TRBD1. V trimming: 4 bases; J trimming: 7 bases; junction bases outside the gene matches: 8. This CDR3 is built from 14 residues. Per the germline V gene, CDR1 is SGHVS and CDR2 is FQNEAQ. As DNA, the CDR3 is TGTGCCAGCAGCTCGGGGACAGGAGGTACTGGCTACACCTTC. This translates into CASSSGTGGTGYTF.

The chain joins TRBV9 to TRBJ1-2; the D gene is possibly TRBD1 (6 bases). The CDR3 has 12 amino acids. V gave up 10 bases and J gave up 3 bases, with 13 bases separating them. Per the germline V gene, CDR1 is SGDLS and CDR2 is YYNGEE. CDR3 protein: CASGRGDYGYTF. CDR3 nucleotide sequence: TGTGCCTCCGGGAGGGGGGACTATGGCTACACCTTC.

CDR3 amino acids: CASSPEQPGANVLTF. The CDR3 nucleotides read TGTGCCAGCTCACCAGAACAGCCTGGGGCCAACGTCCTGACTTTC. The V gene is TRBV18, the J gene TRBJ2-6, with D unclear. CDR1 and CDR2 from the germline V gene are KGHSH and LQKENI. V lost 2 bases and J lost 2, with 7 bases in between. The CDR3 length is 15 residues.

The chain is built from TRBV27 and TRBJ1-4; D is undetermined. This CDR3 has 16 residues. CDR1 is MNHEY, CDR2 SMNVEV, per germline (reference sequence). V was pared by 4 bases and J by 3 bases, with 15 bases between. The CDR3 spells CASSSPAGLPNEKLFF. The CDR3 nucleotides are TGTGCCAGCAGTTCCCCCGCCGGGTTGCCTAATGAAAAACTGTTTTTT.

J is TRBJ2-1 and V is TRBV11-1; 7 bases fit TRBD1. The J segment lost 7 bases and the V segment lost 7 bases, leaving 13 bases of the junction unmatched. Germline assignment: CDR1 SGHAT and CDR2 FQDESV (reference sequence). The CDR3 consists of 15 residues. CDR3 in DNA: TGTGCCAGCACCCGCCCCGGACAGGCGATGAATGAGCAGTTCTTC. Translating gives CASTRPGQAMNEQFF.

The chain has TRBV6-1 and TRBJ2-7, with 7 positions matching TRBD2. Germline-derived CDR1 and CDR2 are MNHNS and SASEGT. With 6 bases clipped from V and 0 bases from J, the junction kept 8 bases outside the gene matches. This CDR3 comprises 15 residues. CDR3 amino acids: CASSSGGSNSYEQYF. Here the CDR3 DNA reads TGTGCCAGCAGCTCGGGAGGAAGTAACTCCTACGAGCAGTACTTC.

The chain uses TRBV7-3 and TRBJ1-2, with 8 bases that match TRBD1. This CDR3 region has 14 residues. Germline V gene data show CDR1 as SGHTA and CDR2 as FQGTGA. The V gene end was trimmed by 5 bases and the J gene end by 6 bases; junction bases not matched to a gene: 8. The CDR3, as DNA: TGTGCCAGCAGCCCTGGACAGGGAGGAAATGGCTACACCTTC. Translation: CASSPGQGGNGYTF.

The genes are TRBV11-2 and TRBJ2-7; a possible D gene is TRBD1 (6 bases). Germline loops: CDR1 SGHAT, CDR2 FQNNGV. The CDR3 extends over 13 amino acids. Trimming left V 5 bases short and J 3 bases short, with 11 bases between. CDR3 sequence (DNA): TGTGCCAGCAGCCCTACAGGGTACTACGAGCAGTACTTC. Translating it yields CASSPTGYYEQYF.

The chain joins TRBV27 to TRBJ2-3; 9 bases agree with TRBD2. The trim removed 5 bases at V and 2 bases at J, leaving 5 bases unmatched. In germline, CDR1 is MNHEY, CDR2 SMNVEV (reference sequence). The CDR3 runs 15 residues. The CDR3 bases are TGTGCCAGCAGTCGGCTAGCGGGAAACACAGATACGCAGTATTTT. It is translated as CASSRLAGNTDTQYF.

The CDR3 sequence is CASSRGQYNEQFF. In DNA, the CDR3 is TGTGCCAGCAGTCGTGGACAATACAATGAGCAGTTCTTC. This chain links TRBV7-9 with TRBJ2-1; possibly TRBD1 for D (5 bases). Deletions cut 6 bases from V and 4 bases from J, with 10 bases between. The CDR3 extends over 13 amino acids. Germline loops: CDR1 SEHNR, CDR2 FQNEAQ (reference sequence).

The CDR3 region is CAWRTSPYNEQFF. The CDR3 region has the DNA TGTGCCTGGAGGACTAGTCCCTACAATGAGCAGTTCTTC. The genes are TRBV30 and TRBJ2-1, with D perhaps TRBD2 (6 bases). The CDR3 has 13 amino acids. Deletions cut 3 bases from V and 2 bases from J, with 8 bases between. Germline V lookup: CDR1 GTSNPN, CDR2 SVGIG (reference sequence).

CDR3 amino acids: CASSDRDRDSNQPQHF. In nucleotides, the CDR3 is TGTGCCAGCAGTGACCGGGACAGAGATAGCAATCAGCCCCAGCATTTT. The chain employs TRBV27 and TRBJ1-5; 7 bases map to TRBD1. This CDR3 has 16 amino acids. Germline CDR1 is MNHEY and CDR2 is SMNVEV (reference sequence). V gave up 5 bases and J gave up 0 bases; unmatched junction bases: 7.

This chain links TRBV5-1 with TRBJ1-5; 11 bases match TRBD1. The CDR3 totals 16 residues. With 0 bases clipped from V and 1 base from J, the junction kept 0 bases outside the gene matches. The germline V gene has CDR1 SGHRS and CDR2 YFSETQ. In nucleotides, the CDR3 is TGCGCCAGCAGCTTGGGGGACAGGGGGAGCAATCAGCCCCAGCATTTT. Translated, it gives CASSLGDRGSNQPQHF. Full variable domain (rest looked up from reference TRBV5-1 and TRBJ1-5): KAGVTQTPRYLIKTRGQQVTLSCSPISGHRSVSWYQQTPGQGLQFLFEYFSETQRNKGNFPGRFSGRQFSNSRSEMNVSTLELGDSALYLCASSLGDRGSNQPQHFGDGTRLSIL.

The CDR3 nucleotides read TGTGCCAGCAGTTTAGGGCTAGCGGGAGATACGCAGTATTTT. Translation: CASSLGLAGDTQYF. The V call is TRBV27, the J call TRBJ2-3, with 8 bases identical to TRBD2. This CDR3 has 14 amino acids. The junction had 3 bases not matched to a gene; V was cut back by 2 bases and J by 5 bases. Germline V gene lookup returns CDR1 MNHEY and CDR2 SMNVEV (reference sequence).

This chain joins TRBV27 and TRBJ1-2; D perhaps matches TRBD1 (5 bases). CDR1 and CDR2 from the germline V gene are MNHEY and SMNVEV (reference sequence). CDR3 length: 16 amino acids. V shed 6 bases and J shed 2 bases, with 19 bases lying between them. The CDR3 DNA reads TGTGCCAGCAGCCGAGTGGGACGGGGACTGAACTATGGCTACACCTTC. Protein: CASSRVGRGLNYGYTF.

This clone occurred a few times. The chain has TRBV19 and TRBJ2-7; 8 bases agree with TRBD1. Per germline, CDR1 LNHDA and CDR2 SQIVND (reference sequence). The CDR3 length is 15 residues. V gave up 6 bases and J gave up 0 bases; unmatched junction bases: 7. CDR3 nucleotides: TGTGCCAGTAGCAGGGACAGGCCGTCCTCCTACGAGCAGTACTTC. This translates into CASSRDRPSSYEQYF.

As DNA, the CDR3 is TGTGCCAGCAGCTCCCAAGGGCTAGCGGGGAACAATGAGCAGTTCTTC. Its translation: CASSSQGLAGNNEQFF. The chain carries TRBV11-2 and TRBJ2-1; 9 bases map to TRBD2. The V gene's germline CDR1 is SGHAT and CDR2 FQNNGV. CDR3 length: 16 residues. J lost 5 bases, V lost 4 bases, and 9 bases had no gene match. Full variable domain (rest looked up from reference TRBV11-2 and TRBJ2-1): EAGVAQSPRYKIIEKRQSVAFWCNPISGHATLYWYQQILGQGPKLLIQFQNNGVVDDSQLPKDRFSAERLKGVDSTLKIQPAKLEDSAVYLCASSSQGLAGNNEQFFGPGTRLTVL.

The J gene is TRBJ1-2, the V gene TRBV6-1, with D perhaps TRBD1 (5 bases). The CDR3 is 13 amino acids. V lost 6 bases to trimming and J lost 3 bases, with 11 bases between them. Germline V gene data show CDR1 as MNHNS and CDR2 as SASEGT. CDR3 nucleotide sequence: TGTGCCAGCAGCCGGACAAGGCACTATGGCTACACCTTC. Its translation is CASSRTRHYGYTF.

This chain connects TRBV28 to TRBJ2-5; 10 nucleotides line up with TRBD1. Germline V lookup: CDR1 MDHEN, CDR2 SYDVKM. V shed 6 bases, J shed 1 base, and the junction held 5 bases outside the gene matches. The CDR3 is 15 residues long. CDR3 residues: CASRWTGGSQETQYF. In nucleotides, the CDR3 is TGTGCCAGCAGGTGGACAGGGGGTAGCCAAGAGACCCAGTACTTC.

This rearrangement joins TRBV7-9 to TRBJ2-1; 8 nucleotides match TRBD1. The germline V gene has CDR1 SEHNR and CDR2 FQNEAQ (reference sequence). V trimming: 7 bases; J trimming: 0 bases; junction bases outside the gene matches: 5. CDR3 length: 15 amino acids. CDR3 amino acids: CASKNRGSSYNEQFF. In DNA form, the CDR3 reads TGTGCCAGCAAGAACAGGGGGAGCTCCTACAATGAGCAGTTCTTC.

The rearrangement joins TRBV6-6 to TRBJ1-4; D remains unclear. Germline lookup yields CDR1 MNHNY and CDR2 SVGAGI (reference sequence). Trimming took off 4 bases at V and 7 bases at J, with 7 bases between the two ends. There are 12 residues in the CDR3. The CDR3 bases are TGTGCCAGCAGTTCTAGGCGTGAAAAACTGTTTTTT. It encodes CASSSRREKLFF.

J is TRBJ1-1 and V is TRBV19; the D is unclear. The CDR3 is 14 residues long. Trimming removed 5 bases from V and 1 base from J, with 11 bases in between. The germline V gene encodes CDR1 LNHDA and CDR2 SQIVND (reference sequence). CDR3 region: CASSSTATNTEAFF. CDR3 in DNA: TGTGCCAGTAGTTCAACAGCAACGAACACTGAAGCTTTCTTT.

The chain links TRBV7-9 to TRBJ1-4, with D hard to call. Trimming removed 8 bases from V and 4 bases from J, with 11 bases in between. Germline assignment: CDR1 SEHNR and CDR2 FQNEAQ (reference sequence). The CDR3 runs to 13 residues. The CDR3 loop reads CASRTSFNEKLFF. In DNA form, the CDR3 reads TGTGCCAGCCGAACATCGTTTAATGAAAAACTGTTTTTT.

The CDR3 DNA is TGCAGCGTTGACCCCGGGGGCACAGATACGCAGTATTTT. Translation: CSVDPGGTDTQYF. The chain combines TRBV29-1 with TRBJ2-3; D is perhaps TRBD2 (5 bases). The CDR3 contains 13 residues. The ends were cut back, 3 bases at V and 1 base at J, with 8 bases in the middle. From germline, CDR1 is SQVTM and CDR2 ANQGSEA.

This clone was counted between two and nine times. The CDR3 DNA reads as TGTGCCAGCAGAGGGCGGACTAGCGGGGCCTACGAGCAGTACTTC. Residues: CASRGRTSGAYEQYF. This rearrangement joins TRBV27 to TRBJ2-7, with 12 nucleotides matching TRBD2. CDR3 length: 15 residues. With 6 bases clipped from V and 2 bases from J, the junction kept 5 bases outside the gene matches. The germline V gene encodes CDR1 MNHEY and CDR2 SMNVEV (reference sequence).